This T cell receptor (beta chain) was sequenced in a study of Tregs in tolerant kidney transplant recipients. Study-wide background: Mixed chimerism was transient after nonmyeloablative marrow transplants from related graft donors. Study-wide results and limits: Changing PCR primers prevented nucleotide comparison between some patients' samples.

This CDR3 has 15 amino acids. The V gene lost 1 base and the J gene lost 3 bases, with 10 bases spanning the gap. The germline V gene has CDR1 PRHDT and CDR2 FYEKMQ (reference sequence). Note on this clone: Its antigen is unknown. The read finishes 3 residues shy of the CDR3 end, and the germline J gene is used to complete it.

The method was immunoSEQ multiplex PCR; TCRdb's version includes in-frame clones alone and lacks a portion of them. The sample features about 30,000 clones, with 14% in its top ten. Thawed PBMCs were FACS-sorted into unstimulated CD4+CD25+CD127- regulatory T cells, CD4+CD25- non-regulatory cells, CD4 and CD8 cells. This material consisted of CD8+ T cells from blood, taken before the transplant. V is TRBV13 and J is TRBJ2-1; tentatively, D is TRBD1 (5 bases). The receptor was isolated from a human donor who received a combined kidney and bone marrow transplant. The part of the CDR3 DNA that was read is TGTGCCAGCAGCTTAGAAGGGGAATACTACAATGAG. The encoded protein is CASSLEGEYYNE. The entire CDR3 is CASSLEGEYYNEQFF.